This T cell receptor beta chain was captured in a study of T-cell memory formation after mild COVID-19 (dated by TCRdb to the early 2020s). In the study overall: Most TCR sequence clusters were specific to one of the two donors. The cohort was made up of two young adult volunteers, one female and one male, who were previously healthy. Longitudinal TCRalpha and TCRbeta repertoire sequencing tracked T-cell clones expanding and contracting after mild COVID-19 in a couple of donors.

TCRdb names Illumina NovaSeq 6000 as the instrument used. cDNA libraries for TCRalpha and TCRbeta were prepared by 5'RACE using constant-segment primers, with sample barcodes and unique molecular identifiers added. RNA was extracted from every sample with Trizol reagent. Libraries were amplified in two PCR steps, with a second sample barcode and Illumina TruSeq adapters added in the second step. Sequencing of libraries was performed on an Illumina NovaSeq with 2 x 150 bp paired-end reads. Under the source paper's analysis protocol: With migec v1.2.7, reads were demultiplexed and then collapsed into UMI-guided consensus sequences. With mixcr v2.1.11, UMI consensuses were aligned to TRA and TRB V and J templates and assembled into clonotypes. Expanded or contracted clonotypes were those called significant by both edgeR and NoisET, with noise models trained on biological replicates. For edgeR calls, the thresholds were a false discovery rate-adjusted p below 0.01 and a log2 fold-change of 1. As an exploratory analysis of dynamics, max-normalized trajectories of the 1000 most abundant clonotypes were examined with PCA combined with hierarchical clustering. Separately sequenced CD4+ and CD8+ repertoires were used to assign a CD4 or CD8 phenotype to each responding clone. The public reads were run again by TCRdb, first through fastp at Q25 and then through MiXCR, and only productive beta chains were kept. Rows with one shared CDR3 protein collapse into an entry with the most common genes and DNA. The V and J calls and clone size come from TCRdb's table, not from the authors' own analysis. In all, the sample holds just under 550,000 distinct CDR3 sequences, and about a fifth of those were seen once. The leading ten clones occupy around 13% of the sample.

Ficoll-Paque density gradient centrifugation was used to isolate PBMCs. V is reduced by 2 bases and J by 3 bases, leaving a spacing of 9 bases between them. Inclusive of the bounding cysteine and phenylalanine, the CDR3 is 14 residues long. The retained sequence is limited to the CDR3, 42 bases, with the frame set at the first base. CDR1 and CDR2 were assigned from the germline V gene (reference sequence) as SGHKS and YYEKEE. What the authors observed across the whole study: Some responding clones were found in pre-infection memory, which suggests that pre-existing cross-reactive memory T cells took part in the SARS-CoV-2 response. Clones that contracted from day 15 to 85 showed balanced CD4/CD8 phenotypes, whereas a second wave of clones that expanded from day 15 to 37 leaned towards CD4+. Only two mild cases were covered in the study, and larger cohorts including severe cases with pre-infection samples were considered necessary. SARS-CoV-2 specificity was not confirmed for the second-wave clones peaking on day 37. Contracting CD4+ clones were found mainly in CM and EM memory subsets, while CD8+ clones were enriched in EMRA.

In regard to this clonotype: Its antigen is currently not known. No quality values exist for individual bases; no much larger clone is one base distant.

The specimen was PBMCs or a T cell subset sorted from them (not recorded which). The chain joins TRBV5-5 to TRBJ2-1, with the D gene not clear enough to name. This receptor was obtained from an adult woman who had mild COVID-19 (a few samples of this study predate the infection). The sample titles of this study are shuffled in the database, so cell type and time point are left out; the donor was told from shared clones. The CDR3 here reads CASSFTDFYNEQFF. Read as DNA, the sequence is TGTGCCAGCAGCTTTACAGATTTCTACAATGAGCAGTTCTTC.